This T cell receptor beta chain was documented in a study of shared clonotypes between healthy human individuals. Trimming cost V 8 bases and J 1 base; bases outside gene matches: 10. There are 15 residues in the CDR3. Germline CDR1 SGHTA, CDR2 FQGNSA. Data came from immunoSEQ multiplex PCR; TCRdb stores just in-frame clones and leaves some out. The sample lists approximately 590,000 clones, roughly 95% occurring once. Naive CD8 cells comprised CD45RO-negative, CCR7-positively selected cells, excluding terminally differentiated effector memory CD45RA+ cells. The specimen was naive CD8+ T cells sorted from blood. The chain employs TRBV7-2 and TRBJ1-1; 7 bases align to TRBD1. This receptor was identified in a woman aged 25 to 39 in good health. CDR3 protein: CASLLHWTGNTEAFF. The CDR3 DNA is TGTGCCAGCCTACTCCATTGGACAGGGAACACTGAAGCTTTCTTT.